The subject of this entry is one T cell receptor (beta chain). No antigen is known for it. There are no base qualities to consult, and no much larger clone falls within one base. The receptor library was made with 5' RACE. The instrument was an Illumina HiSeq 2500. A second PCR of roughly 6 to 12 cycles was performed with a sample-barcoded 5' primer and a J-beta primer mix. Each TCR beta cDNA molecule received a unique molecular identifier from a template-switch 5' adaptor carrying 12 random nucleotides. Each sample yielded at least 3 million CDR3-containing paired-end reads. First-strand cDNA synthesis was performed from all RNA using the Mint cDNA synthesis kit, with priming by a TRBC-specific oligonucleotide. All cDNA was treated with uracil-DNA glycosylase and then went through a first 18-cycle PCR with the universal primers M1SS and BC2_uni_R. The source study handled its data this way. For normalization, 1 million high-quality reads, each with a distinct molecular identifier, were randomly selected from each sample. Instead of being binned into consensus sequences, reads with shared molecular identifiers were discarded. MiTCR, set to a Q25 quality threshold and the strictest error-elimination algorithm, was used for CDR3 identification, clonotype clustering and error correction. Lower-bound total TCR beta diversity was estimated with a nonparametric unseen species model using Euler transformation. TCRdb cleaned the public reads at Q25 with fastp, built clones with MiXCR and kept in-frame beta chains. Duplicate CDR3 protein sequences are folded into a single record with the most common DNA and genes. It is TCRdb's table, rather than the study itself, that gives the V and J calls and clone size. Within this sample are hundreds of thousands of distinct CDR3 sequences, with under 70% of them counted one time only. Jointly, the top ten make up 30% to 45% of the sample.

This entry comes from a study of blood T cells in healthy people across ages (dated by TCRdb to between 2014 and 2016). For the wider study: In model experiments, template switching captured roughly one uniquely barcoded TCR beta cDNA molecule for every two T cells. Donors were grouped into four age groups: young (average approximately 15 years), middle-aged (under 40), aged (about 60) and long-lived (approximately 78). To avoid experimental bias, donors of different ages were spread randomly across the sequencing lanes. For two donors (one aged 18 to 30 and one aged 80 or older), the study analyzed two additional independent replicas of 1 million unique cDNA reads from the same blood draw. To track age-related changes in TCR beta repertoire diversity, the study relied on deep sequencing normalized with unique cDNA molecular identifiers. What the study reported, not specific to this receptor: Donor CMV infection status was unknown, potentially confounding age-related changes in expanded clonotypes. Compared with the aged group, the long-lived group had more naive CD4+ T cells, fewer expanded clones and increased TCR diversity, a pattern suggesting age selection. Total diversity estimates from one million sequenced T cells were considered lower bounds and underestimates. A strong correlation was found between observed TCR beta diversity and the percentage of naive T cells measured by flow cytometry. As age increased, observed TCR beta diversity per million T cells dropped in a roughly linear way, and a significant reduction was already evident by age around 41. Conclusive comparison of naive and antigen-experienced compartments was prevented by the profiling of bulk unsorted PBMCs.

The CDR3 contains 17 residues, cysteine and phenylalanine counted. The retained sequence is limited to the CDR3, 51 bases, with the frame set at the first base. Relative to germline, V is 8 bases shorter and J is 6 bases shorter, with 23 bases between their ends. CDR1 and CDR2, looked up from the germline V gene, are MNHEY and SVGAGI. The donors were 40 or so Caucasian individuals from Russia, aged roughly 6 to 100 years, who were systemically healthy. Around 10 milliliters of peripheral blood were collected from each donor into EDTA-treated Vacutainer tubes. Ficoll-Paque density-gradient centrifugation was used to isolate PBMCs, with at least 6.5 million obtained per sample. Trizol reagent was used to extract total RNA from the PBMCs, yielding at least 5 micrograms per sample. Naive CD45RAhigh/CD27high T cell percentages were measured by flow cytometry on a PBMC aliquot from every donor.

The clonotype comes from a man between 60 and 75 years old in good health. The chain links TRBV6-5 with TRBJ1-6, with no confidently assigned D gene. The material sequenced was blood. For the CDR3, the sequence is CASDYGVAGGGNSPLHF. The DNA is TGTGCCAGCGATTACGGGGTCGCAGGAGGTGGTAATTCACCCCTCCACTTT.